The clone carrying this T cell receptor beta chain came up many times. The antigen remains unidentified. This entry belongs to a study of metastatic and nonmetastatic thyroid tumors. Study-wide context: Peripheral blood and tumor or nodule samples from malignant and benign thyroid patients were compared.

Nobody among the patients had been given any treatment before thyroid surgery. Overall study findings and caveats: Versus benign nodules, malignant thyroid tumors reportedly had significantly higher TCR beta diversity, in blood and tumor.

Germline V CDR1 and CDR2: DFQATT, SNEGSKA (reference sequence). Trimming took 2 bases from V and 7 from J; bases not matched to a gene: 10. The length of the CDR3 is 14 residues. In the original workflow: Researchers built a distant-metastasis classifier for papillary thyroid cancer that drew on CDR3 differences across clinicopathological groups. TCRdb re-clonotyped the PCR reads via MiXCR. In this record, the V and J calls reflect TCRdb's handling and not the investigators' own analysis. The sample has under 45,000 clones; 15% to 20% are singletons. This chain links TRBV20-1 with TRBJ2-7, with 8 nucleotides matching TRBD2. This TCR was recovered from a female donor with papillary thyroid cancer or a benign thyroid nodule (not recorded which). Some clones in this sample may be carry-over from other donors' samples. The sample consisted of tumor tissue. The CDR3 loop is CSARTPSRGVEQYF. Written as DNA, the CDR3 is TGCAGTGCTAGAACCCCGTCGCGGGGGGTTGAGCAGTACTTC.